A single sample gave rise to the 22 T cell receptor beta chains below, sequenced in a study of blood T cell repertoires in COVID-19. Sequenced by immunoSEQ multiplex PCR; TCRdb stores in-frame clones only, minus some. The sample lists under 250,000 clones; 85% were seen once. The sample was peripheral blood. The receptors were sampled from a woman aged 55-70 years with active or convalescent COVID-19.

The chain employs TRBV27 and TRBJ1-1; no clear D. In germline, CDR1 is MNHEY, CDR2 SMNVEV (reference sequence). The CDR3 has 15 residues. V lost 6 bases, J lost 0 bases, and 14 bases lay in between. The CDR3 DNA sequence: TGTGCCAGCAGGCAACAGATCCTCATGAACACTGAAGCTTTCTTT. Encoded protein: CASRQQILMNTEAFF.

The rearrangement links TRBV3-1 (or the pseudogene TRBV3-2) to TRBJ2-3; TRBD2 agrees at 12 bases. Trimming took 5 bases from V and 3 from J; bases not matched to a gene: 3. Germline lookup yields CDR1 LGHDT and CDR2 YNNKEL (reference sequence). This CDR3 comprises 15 residues. The CDR3 region has the DNA TGTGCCAGCAGCACCCTAGCGGGGGGGACAGATACGCAGTATTTT. Protein product: CASSTLAGGTDTQYF.

The gene calls are TRBV9 and TRBJ1-3, with D unclear. V lost 0 bases to trimming and J lost 0 bases, with 7 bases between them. From germline, CDR1 is SGDLS and CDR2 YYNGEE. The CDR3 runs to 15 residues. The CDR3 reads CASSVGSSSGNTIYF. The CDR3 region has the DNA TGTGCCAGCAGCGTAGGCAGTTCCTCTGGAAACACCATATATTTT.

The genes are TRBV4-2 and TRBJ2-2; TRBD1 might be the D (6 bases). CDR1 is LGHNA, CDR2 YNFKEQ, per germline. This CDR3 is built from 14 residues. V lost 1 base to trimming and J lost 6 bases, with 9 bases between them. CDR3 protein: CASSQVGAAGELFF. DNA for the CDR3: TGTGCCAGCAGCCAAGTGGGGGCCGCCGGGGAGCTGTTTTTT.

The chain employs TRBV7-9 and TRBJ1-2; TRBD1 is a possible D gene (5 bases). Germline CDR1 reads SEHNR; CDR2 reads FQNEAQ (reference sequence). The V gene lost 4 bases and the J gene lost 8 bases, with 14 bases spanning the gap. The CDR3 spans 13 residues. CDR3 sequence reads: CASSYGTGEGYTF. In nucleotides, the CDR3 is TGTGCCAGCAGCTATGGGACGGGGGAAGGCTACACCTTC.

The V and J genes are TRBV6-2 or TRBV6-3 and TRBJ2-7; TRBD1 aligns across 10 bases. V was pared by 5 bases and J by 3 bases, with 7 bases of the junction left unmatched. Germline lookup yields CDR1 MNHEY and CDR2 SVGEGT. The CDR3 has 15 residues. The chain's CDR3 is CASSTDRGHIYEQYV. The CDR3 DNA reads as TGTGCCAGCAGTACCGACAGGGGGCATATCTACGAGCAGTACGTC.

The count of this clone is one. This rearrangement joins TRBV12-5 to TRBJ2-2, with D perhaps matching TRBD2 (6 bases). Germline CDR1 and CDR2: LGHNT and FRNRAP. With 3 bases removed from V and 1 base from J, the gap between germline ends came to 9 bases. This CDR3 spans 15 amino acids. Here the CDR3 reads CASGFLEGNTGELFF. DNA for the CDR3: TGTGCTAGTGGTTTTTTGGAGGGGAACACCGGGGAGCTGTTTTTT.

V usage is TRBV5-1 and J usage is TRBJ1-3; D uncertain. The length of the CDR3 is 16 residues. Germline V CDR1 and CDR2: SGHRS, YFSETQ. V was cut by 0 bases and J by 0 bases, with 10 bases left in between. The CDR3 protein is CASSLALSSSGNTIYF. The CDR3 DNA reads as TGCGCCAGCAGCTTGGCACTGTCGAGCTCTGGAAACACCATATATTTT.

This rearrangement joins TRBV15 to TRBJ1-4; TRBD1 might be the D (6 bases). The CDR3 contains 16 residues. V was trimmed by 0 bases and J by 5 bases, leaving 13 bases between them. Germline values: CDR1 LNHNV, CDR2 YYDKDF (reference sequence). DNA for the CDR3: TGTGCCACCAGCAGAGATGCGAGGACAGTAAATGAAAAACTGTTTTTT. It codes for CATSRDARTVNEKLFF.

The chain recombines TRBV12-5 with TRBJ2-3; tentatively, D is TRBD1 (6 bases). The V gene's germline CDR1 is LGHNT and CDR2 FRNRAP. Trimming shortened V by 1 base and J by 1 base, and 9 bases separated the two germline ends. The CDR3 is 15 residues long. The CDR3 here is CASGLETGRTDTQYF. The CDR3 DNA reads as TGTGCTAGTGGTTTGGAGACAGGTCGCACAGATACGCAGTATTTT. Full variable domain (outside the CDR3, taken from reference TRBV12-5 and TRBJ2-3): DARVTQTPRHKVTEMGQEVTMRCQPILGHNTVFWYRQTMMQGLELLAYFRNRAPLDDSGMPKDRFSAEMPDATLATLKIQPSEPRDSAVYFCASGLETGRTDTQYFGPGTRLTVL.

The chain combines TRBV4-2 with TRBJ2-7; 8 positions agree with TRBD2. The J segment lost 7 bases and the V segment lost 0 bases, leaving 14 bases of the junction unmatched. This CDR3 comprises 17 residues. The germline CDR1 and CDR2 sequences are LGHNA and YNFKEQ. CDR3 coding DNA: TGTGCCAGCAGCCAAGATTGGGGCACCGGGACTAGAAATGAGCAGTACTTC. It specifies CASSQDWGTGTRNEQYF.

This clone was recorded only once. The V and J genes are TRBV15 and TRBJ1-4; TRBD1 agrees at 9 bases. This CDR3 is built from 13 residues. From germline, CDR1 is LNHNV and CDR2 YYDKDF (reference sequence). V lost 8 bases and J lost 6; bases outside the gene matches: 4. The CDR3 sequence: CATERDRDEKLFF. The CDR3 bases are TGTGCCACCGAACGGGACAGGGATGAAAAACTGTTTTTT.

The rearrangement uses TRBV7-9 and TRBJ2-5, with 9 positions matching TRBD2. The CDR3 is made up of 16 amino acids. The V gene end was trimmed by 2 bases and the J gene end by 5 bases; junction bases not matched to a gene: 9. Germline lookup yields CDR1 SEHNR and CDR2 FQNEAQ (reference sequence). CDR3 in amino acids: CASSLFGGGAFETQYF. The DNA of the CDR3 is TGTGCCAGCAGCTTATTCGGCGGGGGGGCCTTCGAGACCCAGTACTTC.

The chain employs TRBV9 and TRBJ2-1; 9 bases line up with TRBD2. CDR1 and CDR2 from the germline V gene are SGDLS and YYNGEE. V lost 3 bases and J lost 11; bases outside the gene matches: 6. The CDR3 is 13 residues long. The CDR3 nucleotides are TGTGCCAGCAGCGCAATTGGGACTAGCAAGCAGTTCTTC. Translated, it gives CASSAIGTSKQFF.

This clone has a single count. The sample carries other DNA sequences with the same CDR3. V gene TRBV5-5 combines with J gene TRBJ2-1; possible D gene TRBD2, 6 bases. Germline V gene lookup returns CDR1 SGHKS and CDR2 YYEKEE (reference sequence). The CDR3 length is 18 residues. V lost 2 bases to trimming and J lost 5 bases, with 23 bases between them. This CDR3 reads CASSLHSGWRGGDNEQFF. The DNA of the CDR3 is TGTGCCAGCAGCTTACATAGCGGTTGGCGGGGTGGGGACAATGAGCAGTTCTTC.

This chain connects TRBV10-1 to TRBJ2-1; no definite D call. The length of the CDR3 is 19 residues. The V gene's germline CDR1 is WNHNN and CDR2 SYGVQD (reference sequence). V lost 3 bases to trimming and J lost 8 bases, with 29 bases between them. CDR3 sequence reads: CASSDQTDGPPPQFDEQFF. The CDR3 DNA reads TGCGCCAGCAGTGACCAAACAGATGGGCCCCCGCCGCAATTTGATGAGCAGTTCTTC.

The chain combines TRBV12-5 with TRBJ1-1, with TRBD1 matching 9 bases. The CDR3 has 15 amino acids. Germline CDR1 reads LGHNT; CDR2 reads FRNRAP. The junction had 8 bases not matched to a gene; V was cut back by 4 bases and J by 5 bases. The CDR3 region has the DNA TGTGCTAGTGGTTGGACCGGACAGGGGAGGACTGAAGCTTTCTTT. Residues: CASGWTGQGRTEAFF.

This rearrangement joins TRBV5-1 to TRBJ2-1, with D possibly TRBD2 on 6 matching bases. This CDR3 region has 15 residues. Germline values: CDR1 SGHRS, CDR2 YFSETQ. Trimming removed 1 base at V and 6 bases at J, with 14 bases between. The chain's CDR3 is CASSLSRGLSNEQFF. CDR3 DNA: TGCGCCAGCAGCTTGTCCCGGGGGTTGAGCAATGAGCAGTTCTTC.

CDR3 DNA sequence: TGTGCCAGCAGTACCGTTGGGGGGAATGAGCAGTTCTTC. Translation: CASSTVGGNEQFF. The chain carries TRBV25-1 and TRBJ2-1; weak D call: TRBD2 (6 bases). CDR3 length equals 13 residues. Germline CDR1 reads MGHDK; CDR2 reads SYGVNS. V was cut by 5 bases and J by 7 bases, with 12 bases left in between.

V is TRBV23-1 and J is TRBJ1-2; possible D gene TRBD1, 5 bases. TRBV23-1 is an ORF; its function is uncertain. Trimming pared 7 bases from V and 6 bases from J, leaving 15 bases between. The CDR3 has 13 amino acids. The CDR3 region is CASTRGGEDGYTF. The DNA of the CDR3 is TGCGCCAGCACGCGGGGAGGGGAGGATGGCTACACCTTC.

V usage is TRBV28 and J usage is TRBJ1-2; D remains unclear. With 10 bases removed from V and 7 bases from J, the gap between germline ends came to 13 bases. Germline CDR1 reads MDHEN; CDR2 reads SYDVKM. The CDR3 contains 11 residues. CDR3 coding DNA: TGTGCCACCCATAATGAGGTTGGCTACACCTTC. It specifies CATHNEVGYTF.

The genes are TRBV6-1 and TRBJ1-3; TRBD1 agrees at 7 bases. Germline values: CDR1 MNHNS, CDR2 SASEGT. The CDR3 loop spans 15 amino acids. V trimming: 2 bases; J trimming: 2 bases; junction bases outside the gene matches: 3. The CDR3 DNA reads TGTGCCAGCAGTGAAACAGGGGCGCCTGGAAACACCATATATTTT. Its translation: CASSETGAPGNTIYF.